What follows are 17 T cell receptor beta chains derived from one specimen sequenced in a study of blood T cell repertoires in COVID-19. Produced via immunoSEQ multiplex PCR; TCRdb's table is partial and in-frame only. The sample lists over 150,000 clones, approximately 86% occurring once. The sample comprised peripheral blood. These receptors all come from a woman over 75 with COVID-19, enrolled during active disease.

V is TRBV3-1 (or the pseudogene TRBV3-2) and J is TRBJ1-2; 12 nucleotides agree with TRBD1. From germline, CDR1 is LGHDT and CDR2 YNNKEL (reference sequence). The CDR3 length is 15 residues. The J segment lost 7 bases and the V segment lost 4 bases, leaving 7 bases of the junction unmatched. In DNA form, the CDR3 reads TGTGCCAGCAGCCCCCGGGACAGGGGGCATTCTGGCTACACCTTC. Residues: CASSPRDRGHSGYTF.

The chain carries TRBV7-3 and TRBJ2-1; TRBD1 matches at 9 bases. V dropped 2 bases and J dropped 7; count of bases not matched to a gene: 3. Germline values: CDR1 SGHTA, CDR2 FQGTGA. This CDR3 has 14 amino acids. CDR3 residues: CASSLGTGWNEQFF. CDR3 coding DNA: TGTGCCAGCAGCTTAGGGACAGGGTGGAATGAGCAGTTCTTC.

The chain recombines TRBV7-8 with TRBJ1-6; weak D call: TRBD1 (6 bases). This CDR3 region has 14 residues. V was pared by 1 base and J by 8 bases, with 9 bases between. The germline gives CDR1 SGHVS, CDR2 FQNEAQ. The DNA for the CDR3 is TGTGCCAGCAGCTTAGAGACAGGCCATTCACCCCTCCACTTT. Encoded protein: CASSLETGHSPLHF.

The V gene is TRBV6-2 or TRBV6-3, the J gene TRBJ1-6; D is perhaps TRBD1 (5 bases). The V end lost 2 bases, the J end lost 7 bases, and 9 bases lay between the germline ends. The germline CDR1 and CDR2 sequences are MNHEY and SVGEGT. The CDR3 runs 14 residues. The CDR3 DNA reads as TGTGCCAGCAGTTACCTGCAGGGCAATTCACCCCTCCACTTT. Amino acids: CASSYLQGNSPLHF.

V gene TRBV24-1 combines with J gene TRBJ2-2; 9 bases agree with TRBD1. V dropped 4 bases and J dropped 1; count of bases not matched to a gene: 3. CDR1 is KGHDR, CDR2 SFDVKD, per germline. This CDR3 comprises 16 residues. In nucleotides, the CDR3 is TGTGCCACCAGTGACTCGGGACAGGGGAACACCGGGGAGCTGTTTTTT. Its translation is CATSDSGQGNTGELFF.

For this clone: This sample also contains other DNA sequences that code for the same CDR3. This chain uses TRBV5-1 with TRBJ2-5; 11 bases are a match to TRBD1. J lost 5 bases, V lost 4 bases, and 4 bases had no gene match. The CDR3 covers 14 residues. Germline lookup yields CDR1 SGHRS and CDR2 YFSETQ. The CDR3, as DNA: TGCGCCAGCAGCCCGGGACAGGGGGGCGAGACCCAGTACTTC. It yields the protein CASSPGQGGETQYF. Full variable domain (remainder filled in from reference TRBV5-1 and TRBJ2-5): KAGVTQTPRYLIKTRGQQVTLSCSPISGHRSVSWYQQTPGQGLQFLFEYFSETQRNKGNFPGRFSGRQFSNSRSEMNVSTLELGDSALYLCASSPGQGGETQYFGPGTRLLVL.

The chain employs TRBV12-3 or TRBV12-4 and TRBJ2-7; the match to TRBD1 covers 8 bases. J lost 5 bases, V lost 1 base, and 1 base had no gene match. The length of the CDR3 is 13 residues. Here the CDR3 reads CASSLDRGDEQYF. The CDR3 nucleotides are TGTGCCAGCAGTTTAGACAGGGGGGACGAGCAGTACTTC.

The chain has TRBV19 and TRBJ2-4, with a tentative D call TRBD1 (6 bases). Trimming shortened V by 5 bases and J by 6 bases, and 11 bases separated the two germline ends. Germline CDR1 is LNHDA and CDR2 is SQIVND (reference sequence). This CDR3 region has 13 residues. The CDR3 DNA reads TGTGCCAGTAGTTTACAGGGTGGAAACATTCAGTACTTC. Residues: CASSLQGGNIQYF.

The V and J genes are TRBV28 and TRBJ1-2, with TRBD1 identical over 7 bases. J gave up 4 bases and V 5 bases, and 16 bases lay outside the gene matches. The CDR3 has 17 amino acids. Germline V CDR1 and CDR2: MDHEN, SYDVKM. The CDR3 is CASSPTPVTGRFYGYTF. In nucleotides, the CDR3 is TGTGCCAGCAGTCCGACCCCCGTGACAGGGCGTTTCTATGGCTACACCTTC.

This CDR3 reads CAWRLTRTSGTSTDTQYF. CDR3 in DNA: TGTGCCTGGAGGCTAACTCGGACTAGCGGGACCAGCACAGATACGCAGTATTTT. The rearrangement joins TRBV30 to TRBJ2-3; TRBD2 matches at 12 bases. This CDR3 has 18 residues. CDR1 is GTSNPN, CDR2 SVGIG, per germline (reference sequence). After removal of 3 bases from V and 0 bases from J, the junction contained 10 bases not matched to a gene.

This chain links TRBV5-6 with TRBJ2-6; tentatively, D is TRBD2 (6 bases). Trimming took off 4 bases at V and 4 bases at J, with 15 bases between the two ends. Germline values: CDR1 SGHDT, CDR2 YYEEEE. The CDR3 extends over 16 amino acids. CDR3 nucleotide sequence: TGTGCCAGCAGCCTTCGGACTATTGGAGGGGCCAACGTCCTGACTTTC. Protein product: CASSLRTIGGANVLTF. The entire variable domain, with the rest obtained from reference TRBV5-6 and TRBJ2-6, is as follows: DAGVTQSPTHLIKTRGQQVTLRCSPKSGHDTVSWYQQALGQGPQFIFQYYEEEERQRGNFPDRFSGHQFPNYSSELNVNALLLGDSALYLCASSLRTIGGANVLTFGAGSRLTVL.

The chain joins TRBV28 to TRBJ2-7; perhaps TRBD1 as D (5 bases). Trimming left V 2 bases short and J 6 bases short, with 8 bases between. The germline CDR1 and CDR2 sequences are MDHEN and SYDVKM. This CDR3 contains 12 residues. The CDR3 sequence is CASSLTQGEQYF. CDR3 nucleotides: TGTGCCAGCAGTTTAACGCAGGGCGAGCAGTACTTC.

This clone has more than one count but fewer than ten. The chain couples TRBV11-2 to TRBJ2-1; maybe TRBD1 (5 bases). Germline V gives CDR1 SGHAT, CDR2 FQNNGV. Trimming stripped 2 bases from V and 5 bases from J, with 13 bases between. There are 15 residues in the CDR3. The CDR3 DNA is TGTGCCAGCAGCTTAAGTCAGGGATCGCACAATGAGCAGTTCTTC. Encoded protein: CASSLSQGSHNEQFF.

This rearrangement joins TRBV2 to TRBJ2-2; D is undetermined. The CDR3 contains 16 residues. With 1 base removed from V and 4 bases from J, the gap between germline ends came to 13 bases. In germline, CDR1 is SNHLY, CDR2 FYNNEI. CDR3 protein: CASSEEVIPSTGELFF. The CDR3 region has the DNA TGTGCCAGCAGTGAAGAAGTTATACCGAGCACCGGGGAGCTGTTTTTT.

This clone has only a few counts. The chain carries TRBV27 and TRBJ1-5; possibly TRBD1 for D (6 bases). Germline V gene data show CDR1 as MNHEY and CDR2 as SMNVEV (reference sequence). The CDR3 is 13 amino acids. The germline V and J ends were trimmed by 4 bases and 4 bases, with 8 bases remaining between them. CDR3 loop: CASSWTANQPQHF. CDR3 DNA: TGTGCCAGCAGTTGGACAGCTAATCAGCCCCAGCATTTT.

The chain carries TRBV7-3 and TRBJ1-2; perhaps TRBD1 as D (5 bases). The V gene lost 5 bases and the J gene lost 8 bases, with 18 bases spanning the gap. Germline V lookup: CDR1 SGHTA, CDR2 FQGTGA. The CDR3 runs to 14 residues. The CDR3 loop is CASSPGLQSGGYTF. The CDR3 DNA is TGTGCCAGCAGCCCGGGACTGCAATCAGGGGGCTACACCTTC.

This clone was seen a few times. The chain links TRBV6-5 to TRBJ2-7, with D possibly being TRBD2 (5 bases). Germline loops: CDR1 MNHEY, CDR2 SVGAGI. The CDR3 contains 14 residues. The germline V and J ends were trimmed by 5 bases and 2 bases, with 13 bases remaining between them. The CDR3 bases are TGTGCCAGCAGTCAACGGGAAAGGGCCTACGAGCAGTACTTC. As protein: CASSQRERAYEQYF.